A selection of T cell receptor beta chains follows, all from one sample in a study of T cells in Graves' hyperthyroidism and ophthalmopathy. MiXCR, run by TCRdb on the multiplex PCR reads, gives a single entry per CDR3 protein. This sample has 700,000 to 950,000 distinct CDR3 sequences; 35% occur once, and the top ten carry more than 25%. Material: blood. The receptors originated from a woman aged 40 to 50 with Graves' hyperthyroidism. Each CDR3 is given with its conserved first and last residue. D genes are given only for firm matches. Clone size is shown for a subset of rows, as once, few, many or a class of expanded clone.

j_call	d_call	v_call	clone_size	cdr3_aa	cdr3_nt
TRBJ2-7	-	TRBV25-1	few	CASRDRYYEQYF	TGTGCCAGCAGGGACAGATACTACGAGCAGTACTTC
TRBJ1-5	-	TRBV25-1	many	CARPPTGGQPQHF	TGTGCCCGACCCCCCACTGGGGGTCAGCCCCAGCATTTT
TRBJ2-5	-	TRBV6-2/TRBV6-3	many	CASSYSREETQYF	TGTGCCAGCAGTTACTCTAGGGAAGAGACCCAGTACTTC
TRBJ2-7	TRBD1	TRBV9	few	CASSFGQVSSYEQYF	TGTGCCAGCAGCTTCGGACAGGTGAGCTCCTACGAGCAGTACTTC
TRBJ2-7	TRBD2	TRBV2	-	CASSYSTSGTHEQYF	TGTGCCAGCAGTTATTCGACTAGCGGGACCCACGAGCAGTACTTC
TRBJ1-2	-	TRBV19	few	CASSVLGEGYTF	TGTGCCAGTAGCGTCTTGGGAGAAGGCTACACCTTC
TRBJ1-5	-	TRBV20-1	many	CSATEWSNQPQHF	TGCAGTGCTACGGAGTGGAGCAATCAGCCCCAGCATTTT
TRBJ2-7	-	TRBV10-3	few	CAIRTDRHYERYF	TGTGCCATCAGGACGGACCGACACTACGAGCGGTACTTC
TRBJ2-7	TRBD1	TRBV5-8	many	CASSWGQKYEQYF	TGTGCCAGCAGCTGGGGACAGAAGTACGAGCAGTACTTC
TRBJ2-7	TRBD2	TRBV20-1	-	CSAHPTSGRWYEQYF	TGCAGTGCTCACCCTACTAGCGGGAGGTGGTACGAGCAGTACTTC
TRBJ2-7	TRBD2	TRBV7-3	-	CASSLSPRGGSPYEQYF	TGTGCCAGCAGCTTATCGCCGCGCGGGGGTAGTCCCTACGAGCAGTACTTC
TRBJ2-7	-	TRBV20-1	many	CSAATLGYEQYF	TGCAGTGCTGCTACTCTAGGCTACGAGCAGTACTTC
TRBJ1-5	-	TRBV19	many	CAAGWAQPQHF	TGTGCGGCCGGTTGGGCCCAGCCCCAGCATTTT
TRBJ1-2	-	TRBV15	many	CATSRETANYGYTF	TGTGCCACCAGCAGAGAGACCGCCAACTATGGCTACACCTTC
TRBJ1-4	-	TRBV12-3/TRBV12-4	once	CAISERDVREKLFF	TGTGCCATCAGTGAAAGGGACGTAAGGGAAAAACTGTTTTTT
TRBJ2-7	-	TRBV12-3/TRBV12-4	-	CASRLGLDSYEQYF	TGTGCCAGCAGGCTGGGGCTAGATTCCTACGAGCAGTACTTC
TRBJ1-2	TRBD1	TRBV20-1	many	CSAPTGYGYTF	TGCAGTGCCCCGACAGGGTATGGCTACACCTTC
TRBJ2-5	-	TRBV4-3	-	CASSQDIGRRISETQYF	TGCGCCAGCAGCCAAGATATAGGGAGGCGGATTTCGGAGACCCAGTACTTC
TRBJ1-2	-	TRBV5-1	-	CASSLWNGYGYTF	TGCGCCAGCAGCTTGTGGAACGGCTATGGCTACACCTTC
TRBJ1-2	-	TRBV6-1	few	CASSDITGYTF	TGTGCCAGCAGTGACATTACGGGCTACACCTTC
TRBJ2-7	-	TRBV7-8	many	CASSQQGDEQYF	TGTGCCAGCAGCCAGCAGGGCGACGAGCAGTACTTC
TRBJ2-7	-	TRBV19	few	CASSPSRGSSYEQYF	TGTGCCAGTAGTCCCTCTCGCGGTAGCTCCTACGAGCAGTACTTC
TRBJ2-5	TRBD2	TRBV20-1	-	CSARGLAGKEAQYF	TGCAGTGCTAGAGGGTTAGCGGGGAAAGAGGCCCAGTACTTC
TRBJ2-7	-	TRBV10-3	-	CASRVLGDYEQYF	TGTGCCAGCAGGGTTCTGGGGGACTACGAGCAGTACTTC
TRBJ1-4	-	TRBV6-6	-	CASSYSLGRGDEKLFF	TGTGCCAGCAGTTACTCGCTCGGCAGGGGAGATGAAAAACTGTTTTTT
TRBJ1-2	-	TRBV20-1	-	CSAREDSAPYGYTF	TGCAGTGCTAGAGAGGACAGCGCGCCCTATGGCTACACCTTC
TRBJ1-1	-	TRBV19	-	CASVGTGNTEAFF	TGTGCCAGTGTTGGGACGGGGAACACTGAAGCTTTCTTT
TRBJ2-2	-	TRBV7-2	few	CASSLAPSSNTGELFF	TGTGCCAGCAGCTTAGCGCCAAGCTCGAACACCGGGGAGCTGTTTTTT
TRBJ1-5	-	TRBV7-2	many	CASSLEKGTQPQHF	TGTGCCAGCAGCTTAGAAAAGGGGACGCAGCCCCAGCATTTT
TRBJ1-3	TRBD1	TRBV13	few	CASHHTGTGGNTIYF	TGTGCCAGCCACCATACCGGGACAGGGGGAAACACCATATATTTT
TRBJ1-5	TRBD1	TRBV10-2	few	CASSESIGTGGARSNQPQHF	TGCGCCAGCAGTGAGTCGATTGGGACAGGGGGCGCCCGTAGCAATCAGCCCCAGCATTTT
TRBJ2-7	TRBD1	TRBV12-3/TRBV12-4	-	CASSFGGQGASSPPYF	TGTGCCAGCAGTTTCGGCGGACAGGGGGCTTCTTCTCCCCCCTACTTC
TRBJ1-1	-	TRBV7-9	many	CASSSTTGPRYTEAFF	TGTGCCAGCAGCTCGACGACAGGCCCAAGGTACACTGAAGCTTTCTTT
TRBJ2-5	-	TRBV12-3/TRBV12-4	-	CASSCSQGAVAATQETQYF	TGTGCCAGCAGTTGCTCACAGGGTGCGGTGGCAGCGACCCAAGAGACCCAGTACTTC
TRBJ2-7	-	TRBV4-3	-	CASSQGQGSSYEQYF	TGCGCCAGCAGCCAAGGGCAGGGAAGCTCCTACGAGCAGTACTTC
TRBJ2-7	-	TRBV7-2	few	CASSLVSGASYEQYF	TGTGCCAGCAGCTTAGTGTCGGGGGCCTCCTACGAGCAGTACTTC
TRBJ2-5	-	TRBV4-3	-	CASSQDFTGLWTQYF	TGCGCCAGCAGCCAAGATTTTACAGGCCTGTGGACCCAGTACTTC
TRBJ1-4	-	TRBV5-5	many	CASSLEQMGIGFF	TGTGCCAGCAGCTTGGAACAGATGGGTATTGGGTTTTTT